The 2 T cell receptor beta chains in this list originate from one sample, sequenced in a study of CD8 T cells in Susac syndrome. Reverse transcription of roughly 0.45 to 1 ug RNA used random hexamers. TCRdb analysed the immunoSEQ multiplex PCR reads with MiXCR anew, one entry per CDR3 protein. This sample has approximately 210,000 distinct CDR3 sequences, with about 94% found just once. The sequenced sample was CD4+ T cells from PBMCs. Source of these receptors: a human donor with Susac syndrome.

The chain's CDR3 is CASSLGRDNSPLHF. CDR3 bases: TGTGCCAGCAGTTTGGGGCGGGATAATTCACCCCTCCACTTT. The chain combines TRBV12-3 or TRBV12-4 with TRBJ1-6, with D maybe TRBD1 (5 bases). The CDR3 contains 14 residues. The V and J ends lost 3 bases and 5 bases respectively, with 8 bases between them.

The rearrangement joins TRBV5-4 to TRBJ1-5, with a tentative D call TRBD1 (6 bases). This CDR3 spans 15 amino acids. The germline V gene encodes CDR1 SGHNT and CDR2 YYREEE (reference sequence). V lost 3 bases, J lost 0 bases, and 10 bases lay in between. The CDR3, as DNA: TGTGCCAGCAGCTCGGGGGCACATAGCAATCAGCCCCAGCATTTT. This translates into CASSSGAHSNQPQHF.